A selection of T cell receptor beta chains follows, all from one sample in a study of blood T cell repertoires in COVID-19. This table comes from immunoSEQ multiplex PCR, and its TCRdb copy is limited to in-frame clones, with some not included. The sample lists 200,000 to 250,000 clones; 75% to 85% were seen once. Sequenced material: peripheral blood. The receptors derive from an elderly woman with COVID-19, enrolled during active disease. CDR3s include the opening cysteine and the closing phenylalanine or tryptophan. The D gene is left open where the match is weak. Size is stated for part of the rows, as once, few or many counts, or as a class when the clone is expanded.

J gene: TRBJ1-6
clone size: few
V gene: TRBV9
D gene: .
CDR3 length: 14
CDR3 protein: CASSGRPSGGPLHF
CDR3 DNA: TGTGCCAGCAGCGGCCGGCCTTCGGGGGGACCCCTCCACTTT

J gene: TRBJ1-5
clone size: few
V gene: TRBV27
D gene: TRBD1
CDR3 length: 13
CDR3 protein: CASRQGGGQPQHF
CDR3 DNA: TGTGCCAGCAGGCAGGGGGGAGGTCAGCCCCAGCATTTT

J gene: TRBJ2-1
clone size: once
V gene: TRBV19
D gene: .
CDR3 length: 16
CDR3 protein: CASSIGVYGGPVEQFF
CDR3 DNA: TGTGCCAGTAGTATCGGGGTTTACGGCGGTCCTGTTGAGCAGTTCTTC

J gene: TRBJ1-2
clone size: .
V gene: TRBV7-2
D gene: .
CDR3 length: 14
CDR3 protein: CASSSLRDFYGYTF
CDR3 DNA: TGTGCCAGCAGCTCACTCCGGGATTTCTATGGCTACACCTTC

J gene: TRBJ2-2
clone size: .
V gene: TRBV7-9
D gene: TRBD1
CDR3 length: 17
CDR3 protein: CASKTGTGERGTGELFF
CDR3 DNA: TGTGCCAGCAAGACAGGGACAGGGGAGAGAGGGACCGGGGAGCTGTTTTTT

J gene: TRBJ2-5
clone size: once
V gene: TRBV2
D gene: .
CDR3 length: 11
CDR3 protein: CASQFGKTQYF
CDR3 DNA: TGTGCCAGCCAATTCGGGAAGACCCAGTACTTC

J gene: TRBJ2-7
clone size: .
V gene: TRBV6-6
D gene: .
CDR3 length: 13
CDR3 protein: CASKKGGSYEQYF
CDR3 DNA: TGTGCCAGCAAGAAAGGAGGCTCCTACGAGCAGTACTTC

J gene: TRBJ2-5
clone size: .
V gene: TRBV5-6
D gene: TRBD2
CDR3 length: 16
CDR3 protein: CASSRSGEGFRETQYF
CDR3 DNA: TGTGCCAGCAGCCGGTCGGGGGAGGGCTTTAGGGAGACCCAGTACTTC

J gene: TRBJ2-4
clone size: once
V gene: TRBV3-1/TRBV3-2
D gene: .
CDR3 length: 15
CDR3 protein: CASSLMGLAKNIQYF
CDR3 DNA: TGTGCCAGCAGCCTTATGGGCTTAGCCAAAAACATTCAGTACTTC

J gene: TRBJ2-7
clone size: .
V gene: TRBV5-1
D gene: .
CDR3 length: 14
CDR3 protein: CASSLGPPTYEQYF
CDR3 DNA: TGCGCCAGCAGCTTGGGCCCACCCACTTACGAGCAGTACTTC

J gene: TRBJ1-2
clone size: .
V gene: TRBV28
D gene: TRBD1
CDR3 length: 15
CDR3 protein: CALARDRVSGYGYTF
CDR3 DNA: TGTGCCCTCGCTAGGGACAGGGTTTCGGGCTATGGCTACACCTTC

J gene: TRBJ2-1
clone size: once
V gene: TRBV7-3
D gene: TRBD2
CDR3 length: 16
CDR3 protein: CASSDSGTSSYNEQFF
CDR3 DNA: TGTGCCAGCAGCGATTCCGGGACTAGTAGTTACAATGAGCAGTTCTTC

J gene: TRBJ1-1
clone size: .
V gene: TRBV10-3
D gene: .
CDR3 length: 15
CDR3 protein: CAICREGTMNTEAFF
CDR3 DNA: TGTGCCATCTGCAGAGAGGGCACGATGAACACTGAAGCTTTCTTT

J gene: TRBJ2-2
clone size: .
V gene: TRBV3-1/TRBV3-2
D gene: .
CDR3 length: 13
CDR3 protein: CASSQLSTGELFF
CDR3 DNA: TGTGCCAGCAGTCAACTCAGCACCGGGGAGCTGTTTTTT

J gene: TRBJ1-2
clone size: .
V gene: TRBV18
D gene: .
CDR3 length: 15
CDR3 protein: CASSPATGSSYGYTF
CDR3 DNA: TGTGCCAGCTCACCAGCAACGGGAAGCTCCTATGGCTACACCTTC

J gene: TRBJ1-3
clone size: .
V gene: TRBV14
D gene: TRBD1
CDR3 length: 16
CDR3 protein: CASSQVVQGRGNTIYF
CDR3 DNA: TGTGCCAGCAGCCAAGTCGTACAGGGGAGAGGAAACACCATATATTTT